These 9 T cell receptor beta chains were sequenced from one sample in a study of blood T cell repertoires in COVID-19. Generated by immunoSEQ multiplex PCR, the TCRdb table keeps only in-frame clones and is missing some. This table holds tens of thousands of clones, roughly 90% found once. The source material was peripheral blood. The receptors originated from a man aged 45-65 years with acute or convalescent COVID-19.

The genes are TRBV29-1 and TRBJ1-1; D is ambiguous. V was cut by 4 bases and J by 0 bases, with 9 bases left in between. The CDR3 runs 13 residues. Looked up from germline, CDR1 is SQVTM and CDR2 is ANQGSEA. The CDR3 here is CSVVRVMNTEAFF. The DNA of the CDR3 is TGCAGCGTTGTTCGTGTAATGAACACTGAAGCTTTCTTT.

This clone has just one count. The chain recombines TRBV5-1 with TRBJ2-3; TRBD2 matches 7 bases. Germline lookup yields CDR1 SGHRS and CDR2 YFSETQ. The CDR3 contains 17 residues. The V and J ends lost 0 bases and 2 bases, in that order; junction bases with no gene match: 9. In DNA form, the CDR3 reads TGCGCCAGCAGCTTGGGGCTAGCGGTGGGCCTCACAGATACGCAGTATTTT. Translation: CASSLGLAVGLTDTQYF.

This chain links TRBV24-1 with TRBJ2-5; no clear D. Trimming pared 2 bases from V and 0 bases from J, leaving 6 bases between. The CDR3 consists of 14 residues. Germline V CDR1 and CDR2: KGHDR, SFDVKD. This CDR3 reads CATSDSPDQETQYF. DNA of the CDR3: TGTGCCACCAGTGATTCTCCAGACCAAGAGACCCAGTACTTC.

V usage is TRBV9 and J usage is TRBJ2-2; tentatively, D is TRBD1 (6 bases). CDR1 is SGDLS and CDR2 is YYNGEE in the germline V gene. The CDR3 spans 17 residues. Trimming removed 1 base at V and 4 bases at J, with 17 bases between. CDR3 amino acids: CASSVSWGPLGTGELFF. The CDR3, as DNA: TGTGCCAGCAGCGTATCTTGGGGGCCGTTGGGCACCGGGGAGCTGTTTTTT.

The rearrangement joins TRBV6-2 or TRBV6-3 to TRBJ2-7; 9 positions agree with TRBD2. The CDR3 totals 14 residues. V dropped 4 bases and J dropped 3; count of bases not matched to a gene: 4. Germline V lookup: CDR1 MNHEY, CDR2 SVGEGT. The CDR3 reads CASSSLAGFYEQYF. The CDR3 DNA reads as TGTGCCAGCAGTTCACTAGCGGGTTTCTACGAGCAGTACTTC.

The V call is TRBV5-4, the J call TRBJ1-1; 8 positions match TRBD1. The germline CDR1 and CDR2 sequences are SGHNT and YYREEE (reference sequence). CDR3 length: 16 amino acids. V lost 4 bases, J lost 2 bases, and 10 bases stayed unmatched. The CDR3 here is CASSPEGAGGNTEAFF. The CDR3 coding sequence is TGTGCCAGCAGCCCCGAGGGGGCAGGGGGCAACACTGAAGCTTTCTTT.

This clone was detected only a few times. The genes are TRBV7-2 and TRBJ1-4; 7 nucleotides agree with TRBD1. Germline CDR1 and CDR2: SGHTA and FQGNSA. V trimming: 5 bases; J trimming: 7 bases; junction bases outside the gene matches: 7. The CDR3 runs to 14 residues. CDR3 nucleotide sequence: TGTGCCAGCAGCCCGGGACAGCGGAGTGAAAAACTGTTTTTT. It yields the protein CASSPGQRSEKLFF.

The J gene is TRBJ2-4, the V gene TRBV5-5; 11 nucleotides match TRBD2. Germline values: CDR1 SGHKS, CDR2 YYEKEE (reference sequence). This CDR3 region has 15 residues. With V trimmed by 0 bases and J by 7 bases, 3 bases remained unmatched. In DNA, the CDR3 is TGTGCCAGCAGCTTGGGACTAGCGGGATTGAACATTCAGTACTTC. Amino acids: CASSLGLAGLNIQYF.

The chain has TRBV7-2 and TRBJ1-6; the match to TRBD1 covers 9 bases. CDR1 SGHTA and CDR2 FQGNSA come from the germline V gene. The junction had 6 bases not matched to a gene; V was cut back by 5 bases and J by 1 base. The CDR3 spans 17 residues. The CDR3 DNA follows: TGTGCCAGCAGCACGCCGGGACAGGGATCCTATAATTCACCCCTCCACTTT. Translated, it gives CASSTPGQGSYNSPLHF. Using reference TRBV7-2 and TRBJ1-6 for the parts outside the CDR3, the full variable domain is GAGVSQSPSNKVTEKGKDVELRCDPISGHTALYWYRQSLGQGLEFLIYFQGNSAPDKSGLPSDRFSAERTGGSVSTLTIQRTQQEDSAVYLCASSTPGQGSYNSPLHFGNGTRLTVT.